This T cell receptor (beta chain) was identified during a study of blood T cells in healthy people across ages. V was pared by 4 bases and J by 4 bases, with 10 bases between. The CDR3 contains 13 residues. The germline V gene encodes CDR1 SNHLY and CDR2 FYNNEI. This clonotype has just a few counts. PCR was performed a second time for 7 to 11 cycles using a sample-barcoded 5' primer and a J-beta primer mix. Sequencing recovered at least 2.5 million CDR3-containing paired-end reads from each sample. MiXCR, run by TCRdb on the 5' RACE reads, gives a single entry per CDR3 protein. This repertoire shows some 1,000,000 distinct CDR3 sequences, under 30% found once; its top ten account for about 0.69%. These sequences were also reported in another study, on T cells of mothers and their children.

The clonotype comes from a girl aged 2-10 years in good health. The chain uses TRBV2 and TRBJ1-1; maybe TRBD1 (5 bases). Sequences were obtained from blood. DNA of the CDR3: TGTGCCAGCAGTGTGGGGGAGATCACTGAAGCTTTCTTT. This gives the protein CASSVGEITEAFF. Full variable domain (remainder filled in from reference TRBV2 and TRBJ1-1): EPEVTQTPSHQVTQMGQEVILRCVPISNHLYFYWYRQILGQKVEFLVSFYNNEISEKSEIFDDQFSVERPDGSNFTLKIRSTKLEDSAMYFCASSVGEITEAFFGQGTRLTVV.